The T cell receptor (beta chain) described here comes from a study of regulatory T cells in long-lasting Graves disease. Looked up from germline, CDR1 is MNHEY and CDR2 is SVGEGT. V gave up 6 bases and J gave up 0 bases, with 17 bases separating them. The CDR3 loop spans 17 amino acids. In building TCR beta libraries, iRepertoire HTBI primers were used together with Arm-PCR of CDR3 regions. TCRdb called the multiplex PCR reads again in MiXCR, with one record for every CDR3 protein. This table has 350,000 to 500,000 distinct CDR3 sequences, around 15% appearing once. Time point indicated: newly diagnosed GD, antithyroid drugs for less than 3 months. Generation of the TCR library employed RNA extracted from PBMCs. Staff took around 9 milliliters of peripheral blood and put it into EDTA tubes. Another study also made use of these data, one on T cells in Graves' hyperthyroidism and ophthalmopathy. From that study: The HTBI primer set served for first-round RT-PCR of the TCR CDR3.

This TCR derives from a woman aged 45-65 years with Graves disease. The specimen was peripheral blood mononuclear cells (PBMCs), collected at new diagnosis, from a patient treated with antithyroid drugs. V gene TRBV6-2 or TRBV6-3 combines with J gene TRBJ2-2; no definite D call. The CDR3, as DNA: TGTGCCAGCAGCAGTCACTCGTGGAGTTCGAACACCGGGGAGCTGTTTTTT. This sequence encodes CASSSHSWSSNTGELFF.